The source of this T cell receptor (beta chain) is a study of early T cells in non-severe SARS-CoV-2 infection. Background on the study: Sequencing of unsorted whole blood was done on bulk RNA, leaving chains unpaired.

Ten or more counts support this clonotype. What it recognizes is unknown. Trimming cost V 8 bases and J 10 bases, with 24 bases left between them. CDR3 length: 15 residues. Germline loops: CDR1 SGHTA, CDR2 FQGNSA. The study's findings and limits: VDJdb-based matching was biased toward anti-spike CD8 responses and missed private and CD4 specificities.

Attached unique molecular identifiers marked individual cDNA molecules. TCRdb itself ran the 5' RACE reads through MiXCR, one entry per CDR3 protein. The repertoire holds 25,000 to 35,000 distinct CDR3 sequences, with approximately 6.4% as singletons. The J gene is TRBJ2-1, the V gene TRBV7-2; the D is unclear. Sequencing was performed on whole blood, taken at baseline. This receptor was identified in an adult who was a healthcare worker with PCR-confirmed SARS-CoV-2 infection or an uninfected control (not recorded which). CDR3 sequence reads: CASHSLGFVPGEQFF. CDR3 in DNA: TGTGCCAGCCATAGCTTAGGTTTCGTTCCTGGGGAGCAGTTCTTC.